This TCR beta chain was recovered during a study of blood T cell repertoires in COVID-19. Across the whole study: Sites across the United States, Italy and Spain contributed samples from acute and convalescent COVID-19.

This table comes from immunoSEQ multiplex PCR, and its TCRdb copy is limited to in-frame clones, with some not included. In the table there are roughly 180,000 clones, more than 65% of which are singletons. Study members were between roughly 18 and 89 years old and lived in about two dozen US regions. In assigning cohorts, the study relied on participant-reported clinical history. The recovered donors of Cohort 3 showed two negative PCRs, clearance, or symptom resolution. Unmatched junction bases numbered 4, after V lost 4 bases and J lost 1 base. CDR1 and CDR2 (germline): SGHRS, YFSETQ. This CDR3 is built from 14 residues.

J is TRBJ2-5 and V is TRBV5-1; TRBD1 agrees at 7 bases. The TCR originated in a man between 60 and 70 years old who had recovered from COVID-19. The material sequenced was PBMCs or T cells enriched from blood (not recorded which). The CDR3 loop reads CASSTGQAQETQYF. CDR3 nucleotides: TGCGCCAGCAGCACCGGACAGGCCCAAGAGACCCAGTACTTC.